The rows below give T cell receptor beta chains drawn from one sample of a study of blood T cell repertoires in COVID-19. Repertoires were generated with immunoSEQ multiplex PCR, while TCRdb's copy carries only in-frame clones and drops some. There are roughly 40,000 clones in the sample; around 88% occur only once, and roughly 3.9% lies in the top ten. Sequenced sample: peripheral blood. Receptor source: a human donor in a cohort sampled during active COVID-19. Each CDR3 is given without its conserved first and last residue.

CDR3 protein: ASSLISGAEAF; J gene: TRBJ1-1; CDR3 length: 11; V gene: TRBV7-9
CDR3 protein: ASSLTQGIGSGLGEQY; J gene: TRBJ2-7; CDR3 length: 16; V gene: TRBV5-4
CDR3 protein: ASSYSFGGAADGYT; J gene: TRBJ1-2; CDR3 length: 14; V gene: TRBV6-5
CDR3 protein: ASARGSGNTIY; J gene: TRBJ1-3; CDR3 length: 11; V gene: TRBV11-2
CDR3 protein: SGAVQRNEQF; J gene: TRBJ2-1; CDR3 length: 10; V gene: TRBV29-1
CDR3 protein: AISELLGVVEDEQY; J gene: TRBJ2-7; CDR3 length: 14; V gene: TRBV10-3
CDR3 protein: ASSLGRGTDTQY; J gene: TRBJ2-3; CDR3 length: 12; V gene: TRBV7-2
CDR3 protein: AISAPGQEAF; J gene: TRBJ1-1; CDR3 length: 10; V gene: TRBV10-3
CDR3 protein: ASSLALTGELDTEAF; J gene: TRBJ1-1; CDR3 length: 15; V gene: TRBV5-1
CDR3 protein: ASSIGLAIDTDTQY; J gene: TRBJ2-3; CDR3 length: 14; V gene: TRBV5-1
CDR3 protein: ASSVGDRARGETQY; J gene: TRBJ2-5; CDR3 length: 14; V gene: TRBV9
CDR3 protein: ASSSGGSPYNEQF; J gene: TRBJ2-1; CDR3 length: 13; V gene: TRBV7-2
CDR3 protein: ASREPGTGFSGANVLT; J gene: TRBJ2-6; CDR3 length: 16; V gene: TRBV6-1
CDR3 protein: ASSPSGSTDTQY; J gene: TRBJ2-3; CDR3 length: 12; V gene: TRBV7-2
CDR3 protein: AWSPGQGGTDTQY; J gene: TRBJ2-3; CDR3 length: 13; V gene: TRBV30
CDR3 protein: ATSRAHTGTGDSPLH; J gene: TRBJ1-6; CDR3 length: 15; V gene: TRBV15
CDR3 protein: ASSRTSGRNNEQF; J gene: TRBJ2-1; CDR3 length: 13; V gene: TRBV5-1
CDR3 protein: ASSSRGGNQPQH; J gene: TRBJ1-5; CDR3 length: 12; V gene: TRBV19
CDR3 protein: ASKVAGTGELF; J gene: TRBJ2-2; CDR3 length: 11; V gene: TRBV19
CDR3 protein: ASSPREGAETDTQY; J gene: TRBJ2-3; CDR3 length: 14; V gene: TRBV7-2